The 21 T cell receptor beta chains presented below share a single source sample, sequenced in a study of PD-L1 blockade in urothelial cancer. Assay used: immunoSEQ multiplex PCR; TCRdb lists only in-frame clones, some missing. The data show 25,000 to 30,000 clones, with 75% to 90% seen just once and roughly 1.9% held by the top ten. The material was PBMCs, obtained around atezolizumab (anti-PD-L1) treatment. Source of these receptors: a man aged 50 or older with urothelial cancer.

This rearrangement joins TRBV28 to TRBJ1-1, with D unresolved. With 2 bases removed from V and 3 bases from J, the gap between germline ends came to 7 bases. The CDR3 covers 13 residues. Germline CDR1 is MDHEN and CDR2 is SYDVKM. CDR3 sequence: CASSLGSYTEAFF. DNA for the CDR3: TGTGCCAGCAGTTTAGGGAGCTACACTGAAGCTTTCTTT.

The J gene is TRBJ2-1, the V gene TRBV27; tentatively, D is TRBD2 (6 bases). Germline V lookup: CDR1 MNHEY, CDR2 SMNVEV (reference sequence). CDR3 length: 12 residues. Trimming cost V 6 bases and J 6 bases, with 9 bases left between them. The CDR3 spells CASSQTSNEQFF. The CDR3 nucleotides read TGTGCCAGCAGCCAGACTAGCAATGAGCAGTTCTTC.

This clone was observed a few times. The genes are TRBV2 and TRBJ1-4; no firm D call. The CDR3 covers 17 residues. Germline V CDR1 and CDR2: SNHLY, FYNNEI. Trimming cost V 6 bases and J 3 bases, with 20 bases left between them. Here the CDR3 DNA reads TGTGCCAGCAGCGGAGGCGCCTACGAAGCATCTAATGAAAAACTGTTTTTT. Translation gives CASSGGAYEASNEKLFF.

This clone was counted a single time. The chain recombines TRBV5-1 with TRBJ2-3; TRBD1 might be the D (6 bases). The ends were cut back, 6 bases at V and 1 base at J, with 21 bases in the middle. Germline assignment: CDR1 SGHRS and CDR2 YFSETQ. The length of the CDR3 is 17 residues. This chain's CDR3 is CASTLGQERQGTDTQYF. Here the CDR3 DNA reads TGCGCCAGCACCCTGGGACAAGAGCGGCAAGGCACAGATACGCAGTATTTT.

Relative to its sample, this clone is medium-sized (0.01 to 0.1%). The chain uses TRBV7-2 and TRBJ1-5; D is possibly TRBD1 (6 bases). Germline lookup yields CDR1 SGHTA and CDR2 FQGNSA. Trimming removed 4 bases from V and 4 bases from J, with 8 bases in between. CDR3 length equals 13 residues. The DNA for the CDR3 is TGTGCCAGCAGCTCACAGGGTAATCAGCCCCAGCATTTT. This sequence encodes CASSSQGNQPQHF.

V is TRBV10-2 and J is TRBJ2-1, with D possibly being TRBD2 (7 bases). CDR3 length equals 13 residues. Trimming took off 9 bases at V and 6 bases at J, with 15 bases between the two ends. From germline, CDR1 is WSHSY and CDR2 SAAADI. The CDR3 DNA sequence: TGCGCCAGTTCCCAGGGGAGGGGCAATGAGCAGTTCTTC. Translation: CASSQGRGNEQFF.

The J gene is TRBJ2-5, the V gene TRBV20-1; D call uncertain. There are 10 residues in the CDR3. V dropped 4 bases and J dropped 2 bases, with 2 bases sitting between them. Per the germline V gene, CDR1 is DFQATT and CDR2 is SNEGSKA (reference sequence). The CDR3 region has the DNA TGCAGTGCTATACAAGAGACCCAGTACTTC. Protein product: CSAIQETQYF.

The chain recombines TRBV11-2 with TRBJ2-7, with 7 bases fitting TRBD1. Germline V gene data show CDR1 as SGHAT and CDR2 as FQNNGV. The CDR3 covers 15 residues. V shed 5 bases, J shed 3 bases, and the junction held 10 bases outside the gene matches. CDR3 loop: CASSPIGGQNYEQYF. The CDR3 coding sequence is TGTGCCAGCAGCCCTATAGGGGGACAGAACTACGAGCAGTACTTC.

The chain employs TRBV28 and TRBJ1-4; TRBD1 matches at 7 bases. This CDR3 has 15 residues. The V gene's germline CDR1 is MDHEN and CDR2 SYDVKM. With V trimmed by 4 bases and J by 5 bases, 7 bases remained unmatched. The CDR3 loop is CASSSGQILNEKLFF. The CDR3 DNA reads TGTGCCAGCAGTTCGGGACAGATTTTAAATGAAAAACTGTTTTTT.

This rearrangement joins TRBV5-1 to TRBJ1-4; no clear D gene. Trimming removed 6 bases at V and 8 bases at J, with 23 bases between. CDR1 is SGHRS, CDR2 YFSETQ, per germline. The CDR3 contains 16 residues. The chain's CDR3 is CASTPSVGLAGEKLFF. CDR3 nucleotide sequence: TGCGCCAGCACCCCCTCTGTTGGCCTCGCGGGCGAAAAACTGTTTTTT.

There are a few counts of this clone. V usage is TRBV7-9 and J usage is TRBJ1-1, with 7 bases identical to TRBD1. CDR3 size: 15 residues. Germline lookup yields CDR1 SEHNR and CDR2 FQNEAQ (reference sequence). After removal of 0 bases from V and 2 bases from J, the junction contained 3 bases not matched to a gene. The CDR3 bases are TGTGCCAGCAGCTTAGCAGGGACAGTAAACACTGAAGCTTTCTTT. Translating it yields CASSLAGTVNTEAFF.

The chain combines TRBV13 with TRBJ1-2; TRBD1 is a possible D gene (6 bases). Per the germline V gene, CDR1 is PRHDT and CDR2 is FYEKMQ (reference sequence). V was cut by 4 bases and J by 2 bases, with 17 bases left in between. The CDR3 contains 16 residues. The chain's CDR3 is CASSSSGAGRNYGYTF. For the CDR3, the DNA is TGTGCCAGCAGCTCCTCAGGGGCCGGGAGGAACTATGGCTACACCTTC.

This clone has a single count. This sequence joins TRBV14 and TRBJ2-5, with D perhaps TRBD1 (5 bases). V was cut by 2 bases and J by 7 bases, with 11 bases left in between. From germline, CDR1 is SGHDN and CDR2 FVKESK. The CDR3 sequence is 13 residues long. CDR3: CASSQQDKGTQYF. In DNA form, the CDR3 reads TGTGCCAGCAGCCAACAGGACAAGGGGACCCAGTACTTC.

The chain carries TRBV12-5 and TRBJ2-3; 7 bases map to TRBD1. V trimming: 7 bases; J trimming: 2 bases; junction bases outside the gene matches: 6. This CDR3 is 14 amino acids long. Germline V lookup: CDR1 LGHNT, CDR2 FRNRAP. CDR3 amino acids: CASDSGTATDTQYF. In DNA form, the CDR3 reads TGTGCTAGTGATTCCGGGACAGCCACAGATACGCAGTATTTT.

This chain uses TRBV19 with TRBJ1-1; TRBD1 agrees at 8 bases. V shed 7 bases, J shed 4 bases, and the junction held 5 bases outside the gene matches. The germline V gene encodes CDR1 LNHDA and CDR2 SQIVND (reference sequence). This CDR3 spans 13 amino acids. CDR3 protein: CASNDRGATEAFF. The CDR3 nucleotides read TGTGCCAGTAATGACAGGGGAGCCACTGAAGCTTTCTTT.

V gene TRBV6-1 combines with J gene TRBJ1-5; D ambiguous. Trimming left V 7 bases short and J 0 bases short, with 13 bases between. Germline CDR1 MNHNS, CDR2 SASEGT. The CDR3 length is 15 residues. CDR3 in amino acids: CASIWSDYSNQPQHF. CDR3 DNA: TGTGCCAGCATATGGTCAGACTATAGCAATCAGCCCCAGCATTTT.

This chain joins TRBV30 and TRBJ2-1; 13 positions agree with TRBD2. The CDR3 consists of 17 residues. V trimming: 2 bases; J trimming: 7 bases; junction bases outside the gene matches: 11. The germline gives CDR1 GTSNPN, CDR2 SVGIG (reference sequence). The CDR3 region is CAWSPRTSGSSRNEQFF. Written as DNA, the CDR3 is TGTGCCTGGAGTCCCCGGACTAGCGGGAGTAGTCGGAATGAGCAGTTCTTC.

This clone turned up a few times. The rearrangement links TRBV6-1 to TRBJ2-2, with a weak D call TRBD1 (5 bases). The CDR3 loop spans 13 amino acids. Germline V CDR1 and CDR2: MNHNS, SASEGT. The V end was cut by 5 bases, the J end by 3 bases, with 7 bases between. CDR3 DNA sequence: TGTGCCAGCAGTCCCAGGGACACCGGGGAGCTGTTTTTT. Translation gives CASSPRDTGELFF.

The chain is built from TRBV5-1 and TRBJ1-2; 8 nucleotides align to TRBD1. With V trimmed by 2 bases and J by 7 bases, 4 bases remained unmatched. Germline CDR1 is SGHRS and CDR2 is YFSETQ. The CDR3 consists of 13 residues. Here the CDR3 reads CASSLGTGRGYTF. The DNA for the CDR3 is TGCGCCAGCAGCTTAGGGACAGGACGTGGCTACACCTTC.

The rearrangement links TRBV7-2 to TRBJ2-4; D perhaps matches TRBD1 (5 bases). Trimming removed 4 bases from V and 0 bases from J, with 19 bases in between. Per germline, CDR1 SGHTA and CDR2 FQGNSA. The CDR3 contains 18 residues. CDR3 in amino acids: CASSYKIGQSLAKNIQYF. The CDR3 DNA reads TGTGCCAGCAGCTATAAAATAGGACAATCCCTAGCCAAAAACATTCAGTACTTC.

The CDR3 protein is CASSRDRAFDEQFF. The CDR3 bases are TGTGCCAGTAGTCGGGACAGGGCGTTCGATGAGCAGTTCTTC. The V gene is TRBV19, the J gene TRBJ2-1, with 9 bases aligning to TRBD1. The V gene end was trimmed by 5 bases and the J gene end by 8 bases; junction bases not matched to a gene: 7. This CDR3 has 14 amino acids. Germline assignment: CDR1 LNHDA and CDR2 SQIVND (reference sequence).